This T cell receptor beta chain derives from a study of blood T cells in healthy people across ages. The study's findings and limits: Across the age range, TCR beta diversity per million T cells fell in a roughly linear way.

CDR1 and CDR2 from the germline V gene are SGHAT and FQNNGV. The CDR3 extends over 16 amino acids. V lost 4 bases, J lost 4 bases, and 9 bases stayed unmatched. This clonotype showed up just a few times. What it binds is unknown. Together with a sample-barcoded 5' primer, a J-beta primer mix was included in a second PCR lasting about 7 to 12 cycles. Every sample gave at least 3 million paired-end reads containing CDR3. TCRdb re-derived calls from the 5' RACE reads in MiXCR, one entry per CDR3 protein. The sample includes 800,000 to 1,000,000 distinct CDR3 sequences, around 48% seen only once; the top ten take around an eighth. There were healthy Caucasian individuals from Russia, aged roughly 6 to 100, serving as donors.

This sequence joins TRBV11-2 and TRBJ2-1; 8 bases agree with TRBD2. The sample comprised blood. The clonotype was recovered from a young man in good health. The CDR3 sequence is CASSSRAGGLYNEQFF. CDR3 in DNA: TGTGCCAGCAGCTCGAGGGCGGGGGGCCTTTACAATGAGCAGTTCTTC.